This T cell receptor beta chain stems from a study of T cells in localized non-small cell lung cancer. Notes on the study in general: Increased T cell density in blood showed an association with longer overall survival. Uninvolved adjacent lung had higher T cell clonality than tumor and all other tissues. A median approximately 60 of the top 100 tumor clones appeared in adjacent lung.

TCRdb keeps only in-frame clones here, not all; method: immunoSEQ multiplex PCR. The sample carries about 1,800 clones, roughly 29% recorded once. Comment on this clone: Its antigen is unknown. Germline is not matched at one junction end, which may reflect a read error.

Germline CDR1 reads MNHGY; CDR2 reads SAAAGT. The CDR3 loop spans 14 amino acids. The sequencing here drew on lung tumor tissue, taken before any cancer treatment. The sequence was obtained from a woman aged 40 to 75 with stage I lung adenocarcinoma. J is TRBJ1-2 and V is TRBV6-8; no firm D call. The chain's CDR3 is CASSDEAESYRYTF. The DNA of the CDR3 is TGTGCCAGCAGTGACGAGGCAGAGAGCTATCGCTACACCTTC.